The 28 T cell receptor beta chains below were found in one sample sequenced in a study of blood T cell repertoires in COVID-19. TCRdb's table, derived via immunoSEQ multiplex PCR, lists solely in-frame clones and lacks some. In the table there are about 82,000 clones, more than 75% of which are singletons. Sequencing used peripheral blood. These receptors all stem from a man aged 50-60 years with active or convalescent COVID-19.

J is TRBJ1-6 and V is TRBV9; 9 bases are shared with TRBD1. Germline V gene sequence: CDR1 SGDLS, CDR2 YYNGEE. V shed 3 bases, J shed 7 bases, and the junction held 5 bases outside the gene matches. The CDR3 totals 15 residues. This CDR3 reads CASSAQGQGNSPLHF. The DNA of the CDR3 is TGTGCCAGCAGCGCCCAGGGACAGGGAAATTCACCCCTCCACTTT.

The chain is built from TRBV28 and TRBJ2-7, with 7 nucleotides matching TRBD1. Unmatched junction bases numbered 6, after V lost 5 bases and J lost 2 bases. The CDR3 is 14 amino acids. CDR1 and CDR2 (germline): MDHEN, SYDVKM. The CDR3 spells CASSKSGGPYEQYF. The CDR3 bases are TGTGCCAGCAGTAAGTCAGGGGGTCCCTACGAGCAGTACTTC.

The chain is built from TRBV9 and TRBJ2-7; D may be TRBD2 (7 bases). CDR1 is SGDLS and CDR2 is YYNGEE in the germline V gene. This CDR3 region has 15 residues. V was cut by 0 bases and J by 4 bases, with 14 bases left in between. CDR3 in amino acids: CASSVGEGGAYEQYF. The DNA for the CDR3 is TGTGCCAGCAGCGTAGGTGAAGGGGGGGCGTACGAGCAGTACTTC.

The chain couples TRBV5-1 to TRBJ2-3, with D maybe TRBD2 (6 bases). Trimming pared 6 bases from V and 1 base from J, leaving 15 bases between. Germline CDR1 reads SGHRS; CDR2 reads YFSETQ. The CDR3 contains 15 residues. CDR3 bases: TGCGCCAGCAAAGTGGTAGCGGAGCGCACAGATACGCAGTATTTT. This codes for CASKVVAERTDTQYF.

Written as DNA, the CDR3 is TGTGCCTGGTACACCTATAATTCACCCCTCCACTTT. Residues: CAWYTYNSPLHF. The V gene is TRBV30, the J gene TRBJ1-6; no firm D call. Germline V gene data show CDR1 as GTSNPN and CDR2 as SVGIG (reference sequence). CDR3 size: 12 residues. V was clipped by 5 bases and J by 2 bases, with 4 bases between them. Full variable domain (missing parts from reference TRBV30 and TRBJ1-6): SQTIHQWPATLVQPVGSPLSLECTVEGTSNPNLYWYRQAAGRGLQLLFYSVGIGQISSEVPQNLSASRPQDRQFILSSKKLLLSDSGFYLCAWYTYNSPLHFGNGTRLTVT.

In DNA, the CDR3 is TGTGCCAGCAGTACCACAGGGTTTGGTTCCTATAATTCACCCCTCCACTTT. Its protein is CASSTTGFGSYNSPLHF. V and J are TRBV28 and TRBJ1-6; D might be TRBD1 (6 bases). The CDR3 runs 17 residues. Germline V CDR1 and CDR2: MDHEN, SYDVKM. V was cut by 5 bases and J by 1 base, with 15 bases left in between. Filled out from reference TRBV28 and TRBJ1-6, the complete variable domain reads DVKVTQSSRYLVKRTGEKVFLECVQDMDHENMFWYRQDPGLGLRLIYFSYDVKMKEKGDIPEGYSVSREKKERFSLILESASTNQTSMYLCASSTTGFGSYNSPLHFGNGTRLTVT.

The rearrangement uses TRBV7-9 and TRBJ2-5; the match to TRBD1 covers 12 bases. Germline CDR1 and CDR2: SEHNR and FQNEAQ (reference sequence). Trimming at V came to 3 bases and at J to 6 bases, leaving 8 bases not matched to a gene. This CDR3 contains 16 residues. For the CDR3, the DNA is TGTGCCAGCAGCTTCTCGGGACAGGGGGCGGAAAAGACCCAGTACTTC. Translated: CASSFSGQGAEKTQYF. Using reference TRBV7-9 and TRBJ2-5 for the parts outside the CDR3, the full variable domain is DTGVSQNPRHKITKRGQNVTFRCDPISEHNRLYWYRQTLGQGPEFLTYFQNEAQLEKSRLLSDRFSAERPKGSFSTLEIQRTEQGDSAMYLCASSFSGQGAEKTQYFGPGTRLLVL.

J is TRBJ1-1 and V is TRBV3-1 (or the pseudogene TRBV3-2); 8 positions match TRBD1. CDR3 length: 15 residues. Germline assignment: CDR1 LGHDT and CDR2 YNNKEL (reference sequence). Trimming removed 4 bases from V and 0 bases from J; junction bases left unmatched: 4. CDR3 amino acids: CASSPDRVVNTEAFF. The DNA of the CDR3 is TGTGCCAGCAGCCCGGACAGGGTGGTGAACACTGAAGCTTTCTTT.

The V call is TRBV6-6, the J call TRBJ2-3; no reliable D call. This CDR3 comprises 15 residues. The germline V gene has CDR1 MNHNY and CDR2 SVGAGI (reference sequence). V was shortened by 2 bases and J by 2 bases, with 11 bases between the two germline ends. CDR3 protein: CASSYLNSPTDTQYF. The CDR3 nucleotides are TGTGCCAGCAGTTACCTAAACAGCCCCACAGATACGCAGTATTTT.

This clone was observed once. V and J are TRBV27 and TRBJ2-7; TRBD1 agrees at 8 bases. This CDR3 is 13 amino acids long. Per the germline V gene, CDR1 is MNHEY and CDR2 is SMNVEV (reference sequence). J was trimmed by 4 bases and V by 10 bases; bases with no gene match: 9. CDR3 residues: CATLDRGGYEQYF. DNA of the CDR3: TGTGCCACCCTTGACAGGGGTGGGTACGAGCAGTACTTC.

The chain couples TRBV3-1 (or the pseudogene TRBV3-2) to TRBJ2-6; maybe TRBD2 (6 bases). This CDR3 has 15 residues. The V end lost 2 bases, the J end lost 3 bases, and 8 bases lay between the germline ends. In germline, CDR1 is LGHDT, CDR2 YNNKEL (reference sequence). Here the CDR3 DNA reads TGTGCCAGCAGCCAAAGGAGGGATGGGGCCAACGTCCTGACTTTC. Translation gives CASSQRRDGANVLTF.

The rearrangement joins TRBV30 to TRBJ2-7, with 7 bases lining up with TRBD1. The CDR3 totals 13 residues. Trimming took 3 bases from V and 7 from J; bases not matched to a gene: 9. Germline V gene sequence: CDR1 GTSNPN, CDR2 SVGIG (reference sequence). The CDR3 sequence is CAWRQSTGVEQYF. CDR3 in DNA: TGTGCCTGGAGACAAAGCACAGGGGTAGAGCAGTACTTC.

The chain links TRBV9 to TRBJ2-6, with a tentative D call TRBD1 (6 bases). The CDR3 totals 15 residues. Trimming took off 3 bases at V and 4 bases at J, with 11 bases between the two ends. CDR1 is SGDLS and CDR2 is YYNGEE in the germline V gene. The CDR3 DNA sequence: TGTGCCAGCAGCGCGGCAGGGGCGGGGGCCAACGTCCTGACTTTC. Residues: CASSAAGAGANVLTF.

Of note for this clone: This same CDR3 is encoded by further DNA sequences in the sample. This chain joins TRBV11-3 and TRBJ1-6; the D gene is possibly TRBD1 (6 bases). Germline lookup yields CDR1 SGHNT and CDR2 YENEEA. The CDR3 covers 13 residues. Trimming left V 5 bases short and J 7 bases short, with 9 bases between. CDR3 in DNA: TGTGCCAGCAGCCTGGGACAAAATTCACCCCTCCACTTT. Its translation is CASSLGQNSPLHF.

In DNA form, the CDR3 reads TGTGCCAGTAGTATTCGGGCCGACAGGGGAGGAGGTCAGCCCCAGCATTTT. Residues: CASSIRADRGGGQPQHF. The chain recombines TRBV19 with TRBJ1-5; TRBD1 matches 8 bases. From germline, CDR1 is LNHDA and CDR2 SQIVND (reference sequence). This CDR3 is built from 17 residues. The trim removed 3 bases at V and 6 bases at J, leaving 13 bases unmatched.

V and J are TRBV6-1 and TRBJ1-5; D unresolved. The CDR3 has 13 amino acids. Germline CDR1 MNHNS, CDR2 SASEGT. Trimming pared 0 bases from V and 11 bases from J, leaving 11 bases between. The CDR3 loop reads CASSEADGLAQHF. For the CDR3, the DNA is TGTGCCAGCAGTGAAGCCGACGGACTAGCCCAGCATTTT.

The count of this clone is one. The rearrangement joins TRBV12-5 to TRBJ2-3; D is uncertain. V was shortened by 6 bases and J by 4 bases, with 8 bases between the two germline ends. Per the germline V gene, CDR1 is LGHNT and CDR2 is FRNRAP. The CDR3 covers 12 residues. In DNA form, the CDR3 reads TGTGCTAGTGGCCTGGAGTCAGATACGCAGTATTTT. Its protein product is CASGLESDTQYF.

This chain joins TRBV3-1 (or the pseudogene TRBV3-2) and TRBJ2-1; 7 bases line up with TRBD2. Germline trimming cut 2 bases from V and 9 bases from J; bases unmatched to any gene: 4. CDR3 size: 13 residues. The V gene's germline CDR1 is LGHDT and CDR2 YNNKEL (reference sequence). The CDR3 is CASSQLAGVEQFF. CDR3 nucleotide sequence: TGTGCCAGCAGCCAACTCGCGGGGGTTGAGCAGTTCTTC.

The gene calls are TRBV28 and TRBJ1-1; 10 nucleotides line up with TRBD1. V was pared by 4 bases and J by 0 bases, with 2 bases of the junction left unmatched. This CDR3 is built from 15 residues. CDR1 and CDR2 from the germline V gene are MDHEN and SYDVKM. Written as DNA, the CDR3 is TGTGCCAGCAGTTGGGACAGGGGCTTGAACACTGAAGCTTTCTTT. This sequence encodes CASSWDRGLNTEAFF. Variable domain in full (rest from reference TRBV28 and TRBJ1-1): DVKVTQSSRYLVKRTGEKVFLECVQDMDHENMFWYRQDPGLGLRLIYFSYDVKMKEKGDIPEGYSVSREKKERFSLILESASTNQTSMYLCASSWDRGLNTEAFFGQGTRLTVV.

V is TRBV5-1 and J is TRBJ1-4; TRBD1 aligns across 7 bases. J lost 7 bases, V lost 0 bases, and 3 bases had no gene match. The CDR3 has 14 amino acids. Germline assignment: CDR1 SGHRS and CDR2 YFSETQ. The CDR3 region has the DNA TGCGCCAGCAGCTTGGAGGGACAGCCTGAAAAACTGTTTTTT. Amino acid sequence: CASSLEGQPEKLFF.

DNA for the CDR3: TGTGCCATCAGTGAGGGGGGGACTAGCGGTAAAGAGACCCAGTACTTC. Its translation: CAISEGGTSGKETQYF. V usage is TRBV10-3 and J usage is TRBJ2-5, with 11 bases aligning to TRBD2. V lost 2 bases to trimming and J lost 3 bases; unmatched junction nucleotides: 5. The germline gives CDR1 ENHRY, CDR2 SYGVKD. This CDR3 has 16 amino acids.

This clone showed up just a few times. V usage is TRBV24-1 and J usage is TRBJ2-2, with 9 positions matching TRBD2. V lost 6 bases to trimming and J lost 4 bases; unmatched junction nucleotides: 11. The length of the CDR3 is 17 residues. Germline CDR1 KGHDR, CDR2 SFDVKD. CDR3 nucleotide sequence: TGTGCCACCAGTAAGGGTAGCGGGGGAGGAAGCACCGGGGAGCTGTTTTTT. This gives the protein CATSKGSGGGSTGELFF.

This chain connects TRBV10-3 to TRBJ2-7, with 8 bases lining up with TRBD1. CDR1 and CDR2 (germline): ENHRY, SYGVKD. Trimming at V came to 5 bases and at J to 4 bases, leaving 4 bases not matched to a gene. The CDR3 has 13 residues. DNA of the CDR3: TGTGCCATCAGTAACGGACAGGGTTACGAGCAGTACTTC. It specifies CAISNGQGYEQYF.

The CDR3 DNA reads TGTGCCAGCAGCTTGGTGGGACAGGGGATCCACGAGCAGTACTTC. It specifies CASSLVGQGIHEQYF. The chain combines TRBV5-4 with TRBJ2-7, with 10 positions matching TRBD1. The CDR3 runs to 15 residues. V shed 0 bases, J shed 5 bases, and the junction held 5 bases outside the gene matches. From germline, CDR1 is SGHNT and CDR2 YYREEE (reference sequence).

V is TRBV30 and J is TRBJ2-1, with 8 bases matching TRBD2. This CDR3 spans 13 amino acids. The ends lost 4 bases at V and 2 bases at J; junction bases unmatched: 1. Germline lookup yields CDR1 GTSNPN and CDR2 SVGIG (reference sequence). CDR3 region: CAWTGGAYNEQFF. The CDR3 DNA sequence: TGTGCCTGGACGGGGGGGGCCTACAATGAGCAGTTCTTC.

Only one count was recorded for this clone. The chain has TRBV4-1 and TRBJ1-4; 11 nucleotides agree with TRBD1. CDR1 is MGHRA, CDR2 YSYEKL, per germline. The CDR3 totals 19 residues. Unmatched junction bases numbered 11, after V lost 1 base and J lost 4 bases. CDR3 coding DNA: TGCGCCAGCAGCCAAGGGGACGGGACAGGGGGAAGCTATAATGAAAAACTGTTTTTT. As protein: CASSQGDGTGGSYNEKLFF.

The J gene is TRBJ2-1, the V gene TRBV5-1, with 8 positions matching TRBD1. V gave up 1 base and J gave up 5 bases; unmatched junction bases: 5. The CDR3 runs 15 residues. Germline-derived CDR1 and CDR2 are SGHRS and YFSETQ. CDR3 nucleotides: TGCGCCAGCAGCTTGTCAGGGGGCGGTAACAATGAGCAGTTCTTC. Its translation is CASSLSGGGNNEQFF.

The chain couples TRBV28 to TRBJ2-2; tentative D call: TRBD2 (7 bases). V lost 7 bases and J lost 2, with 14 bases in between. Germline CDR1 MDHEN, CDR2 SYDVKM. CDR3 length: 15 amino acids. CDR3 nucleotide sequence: TGTGCCAGCACCTTAGGGGGGGGTAACACCGGGGAGCTGTTTTTT. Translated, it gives CASTLGGGNTGELFF.